This T cell receptor (beta chain) was identified during a study of identifying expanded T cells in peripheral blood. Collection occurred without any documented infections or immune events in donors. Assay: immunoSEQ multiplex PCR; the TCRdb copy retains only in-frame clones and omits some. The repertoire consists of about 100,000 clones, with about 90% occurring once and the leading ten covering roughly 5.5%. V lost 5 bases and J 5 bases, leaving 15 bases between the germline ends. CDR1 and CDR2 (germline): SGHVS, FQNEAQ. The CDR3 has 14 residues. This TCR derives from a person aged 18 to 75 in good health. The source material was blood. V gene TRBV7-8 combines with J gene TRBJ1-1; D gene unclear. CDR3 amino acids: CASSRIVGRTEAFF. The DNA for the CDR3 is TGTGCCAGCAGCCGAATTGTGGGGAGAACTGAAGCTTTCTTT.